The 3 T cell receptor beta chains given below trace back to one sample, sequenced in a study of blood T cell repertoires in COVID-19. The method was immunoSEQ multiplex PCR; TCRdb's version includes in-frame clones alone and lacks a portion of them. This sample carries approximately 92,000 clones, around 80% of them seen once, and the ten largest clones take about 18%. Sequences were obtained from peripheral blood. These receptors came from an elderly man with acute or convalescent COVID-19.

The CDR3 loop reads CAWSVIGVTSGRQKQFF. In DNA form, the CDR3 reads TGTGCCTGGAGTGTAATAGGAGTGACTAGCGGCCGACAGAAGCAGTTCTTC. The chain combines TRBV30 with TRBJ2-1; 9 bases fit TRBD2. The CDR3 is 17 residues long. Losses at the gene ends were 0 bases for V and 11 bases for J; bases not matched to a gene: 17. Germline assignment: CDR1 GTSNPN and CDR2 SVGIG (reference sequence). Combining the CDR3 with reference TRBV30 and TRBJ2-1 gives the whole variable domain SQTIHQWPATLVQPVGSPLSLECTVEGTSNPNLYWYRQAAGRGLQLLFYSVGIGQISSEVPQNLSASRPQDRQFILSSKKLLLSDSGFYLCAWSVIGVTSGRQKQFFGPGTRLTVL.

The chain is built from TRBV28 and TRBJ1-1, with a possible D match to TRBD1 (5 bases). V lost 3 bases, J lost 1 base, and 9 bases lay in between. Germline V lookup: CDR1 MDHEN, CDR2 SYDVKM. The CDR3 covers 14 residues. CDR3 sequence reads: CASSLQGPNTEAFF. CDR3 DNA: TGTGCCAGCAGTTTGCAGGGCCCGAACACTGAAGCTTTCTTT.

V and J are TRBV19 and TRBJ1-1; no clear D gene. Per germline, CDR1 LNHDA and CDR2 SQIVND (reference sequence). The CDR3 runs to 15 residues. Trimming removed 7 bases from V and 4 bases from J, with 19 bases in between. The CDR3 nucleotides are TGTGCCAGTAAACTAGCGCGAACATTCAGCACTGAAGCTTTCTTT. Its protein is CASKLARTFSTEAFF.